Following are 7 T cell receptor beta chains from one sample sequenced in a study of blood T cell repertoires in COVID-19. Some clones are missing from TCRdb's copy, which holds only in-frame ones; the method was immunoSEQ multiplex PCR. Here the sample spans 170,000 or so clones, roughly 84% being singletons. The sequenced sample consisted of PBMCs or T cells enriched from blood (not recorded which). The origin of the receptors is a woman in her fifties or sixties who had recovered from COVID-19.

This clone has more than one count but fewer than ten. The chain is built from TRBV6-5 and TRBJ2-7, with 11 bases fitting TRBD1. Germline CDR1 and CDR2: MNHEY and SVGAGI. This CDR3 has 15 amino acids. V shed 2 bases and J 3 bases; nucleotides not matched to a gene: 3. This chain's CDR3 is CASSYAGQGGYEQYF. The DNA for the CDR3 is TGTGCCAGCAGTTACGCGGGACAGGGGGGCTACGAGCAGTACTTC.

The rearrangement uses TRBV29-1 and TRBJ1-4; TRBD1 might be the D (5 bases). Germline lookup yields CDR1 SQVTM and CDR2 ANQGSEA. V lost 7 bases to trimming and J lost 8 bases, with 17 bases between them. The CDR3 sequence is 13 residues long. This CDR3 is CSAAGQGGEKLFF. The CDR3 nucleotides read TGCAGCGCTGCAGGGCAGGGAGGAGAAAAACTGTTTTTT.

The chain links TRBV10-3 to TRBJ1-1; unclear D gene. CDR3 length equals 13 residues. Germline lookup yields CDR1 ENHRY and CDR2 SYGVKD. Trimming took 1 base from V and 6 from J, leaving 9 bases between them. CDR3 residues: CAISELAGAEAFF. The CDR3 DNA reads TGTGCCATCAGTGAGTTGGCAGGTGCTGAAGCTTTCTTT.

The chain links TRBV6-5 to TRBJ1-3, with 10 bases lining up with TRBD1. V lost 4 bases, J lost 8 bases, and 8 bases stayed unmatched. Germline assignment: CDR1 MNHEY and CDR2 SVGAGI. The CDR3 loop spans 15 amino acids. Here the CDR3 reads CASSSLRDRGYTIYF. The DNA for the CDR3 is TGTGCCAGCAGTTCCCTAAGGGACAGGGGATACACCATATATTTT.

This clone was counted only a few times. This sequence joins TRBV7-6 and TRBJ2-7; 7 bases map to TRBD1. Losses at the gene ends were 5 bases for V and 6 bases for J; bases not matched to a gene: 13. The CDR3 covers 15 residues. Germline values: CDR1 SGHVS, CDR2 FNYEAQ. CDR3 DNA sequence: TGTGCCAGCAGCCTCCGACAGGGAGAATACTTCGAGCAGTACTTC. It specifies CASSLRQGEYFEQYF.

The J gene is TRBJ2-7, the V gene TRBV4-2; TRBD1 matches 8 bases. CDR1 and CDR2 (germline): LGHNA, YNFKEQ. After removal of 4 bases from V and 0 bases from J, the junction contained 5 bases not matched to a gene. CDR3 length: 15 residues. CDR3 in DNA: TGTGCCAGCAGCCGAGGACAGGGTGTCTCCTACGAGCAGTACTTC. Protein product: CASSRGQGVSYEQYF.

The V and J genes are TRBV4-1 and TRBJ2-1, with 8 nucleotides matching TRBD2. The CDR3 sequence is 17 residues long. CDR1 and CDR2 from the germline V gene are MGHRA and YSYEKL. After removal of 0 bases from V and 6 bases from J, the junction contained 10 bases not matched to a gene. The CDR3 nucleotides read TGCGCCAGCAGCCAAGACGGGGGGGCTAGCGGACGCAATGAGCAGTTCTTC. This translates into CASSQDGGASGRNEQFF.